The 17 T cell receptor beta chains below all came from one sample that was sequenced in a study of blood T cells in healthy people across ages. Through a sample-barcoded 5' primer and a J-beta primer mix, a second PCR was run for roughly 6 to 12 cycles. Each CDR3 protein gets one entry after TCRdb re-called the 5' RACE reads with MiXCR. Among roughly 1.7 million distinct CDR3 sequences, about 31% were seen once, and the ten largest hold around 10%. Sequencing used blood. These receptor sequences come from a woman aged 25 to 39 in good health.

The table lists this clonotype with a few counts. The chain employs TRBV18 and TRBJ2-3, with TRBD1 identical over 8 bases. Trimming cost V 6 bases and J 0 bases; bases outside gene matches: 14. This CDR3 contains 18 residues. The germline V gene has CDR1 KGHSH and CDR2 LQKENI. In DNA, the CDR3 is TGTGCCAGCTCCCTCGTCCCCGGACAGGGCCGAAGCACAGATACGCAGTATTTT. Its translation: CASSLVPGQGRSTDTQYF.

The gene calls are TRBV10-3 and TRBJ1-1, with a weak D call TRBD1 (5 bases). Deletions cut 0 bases from V and 5 bases from J, with 13 bases between. The germline gives CDR1 ENHRY, CDR2 SYGVKD. The CDR3 spans 15 residues. CDR3 coding DNA: TGTGCCATCAGTGAGTCGGGGGAGGGCCGGACTGAAGCTTTCTTT. This sequence encodes CAISESGEGRTEAFF.

The V call is TRBV3-1, the J call TRBJ2-2; a possible D gene is TRBD2 (6 bases). This CDR3 has 14 amino acids. Trimming left V 4 bases short and J 9 bases short, with 15 bases between. CDR1 is LGHDT and CDR2 is YNNKEL in the germline V gene (reference sequence). This chain's CDR3 is CASSPWGRMRELFF. In DNA, the CDR3 is TGTGCCAGCAGCCCGTGGGGGAGGATGAGGGAGCTGTTTTTT.

The V gene is TRBV6-5, the J gene TRBJ2-5; D remains unclear. The CDR3 consists of 13 residues. Germline assignment: CDR1 MNHEY and CDR2 SVGAGI. V gave up 7 bases and J gave up 11 bases, with 20 bases separating them. The CDR3 here is CASKAGDFDGQYF. CDR3 nucleotide sequence: TGTGCCAGCAAAGCCGGAGACTTCGATGGGCAGTACTTC.

As for this clonotype: With a much larger clone just one base away, this may be a read error. J is TRBJ2-1 and V is TRBV29-1, with D possibly TRBD1 on 6 matching bases. This CDR3 region has 12 residues. The germline V gene encodes CDR1 SQVTM and CDR2 ANQGSEA. V was cut by 4 bases and J by 7 bases, with 11 bases left in between. CDR3: CSVVDSPNEQFF. CDR3 coding DNA: TGCAGCGTTGTGGACAGCCCGAATGAGCAGTTCTTC.

V gene TRBV6-6 combines with J gene TRBJ2-7; tentative D call: TRBD2 (7 bases). Trimming stripped 6 bases from V and 5 bases from J, with 23 bases between. Germline values: CDR1 MNHNY, CDR2 SVGAGI (reference sequence). The CDR3 is 16 amino acids. The CDR3 coding sequence is TGTGCCAGCAGGGCCTCCGTCGGGGGGCGCATCGACGAGCAGTACTTC. Protein product: CASRASVGGRIDEQYF.

J is TRBJ2-5 and V is TRBV24-1; 9 nucleotides match TRBD1. V trimming: 3 bases; J trimming: 5 bases; junction bases outside the gene matches: 6. Germline-derived CDR1 and CDR2 are KGHDR and SFDVKD. The CDR3 contains 15 residues. CDR3 protein: CATSDPGTGFETQYF. The CDR3 coding sequence is TGTGCCACCAGTGATCCCGGGACAGGGTTTGAGACCCAGTACTTC.

The V gene is TRBV7-6, the J gene TRBJ2-7, with 7 positions matching TRBD1. Losses at the gene ends were 8 bases for V and 4 bases for J; bases not matched to a gene: 8. The CDR3 loop spans 13 amino acids. Germline values: CDR1 SGHVS, CDR2 FNYEAQ. DNA of the CDR3: TGTGCCAGCGCCCCGGGACAGATATACGAGCAGTACTTC. Protein: CASAPGQIYEQYF.

As regards this clonotype: At one end, the junction sequence differs from germline, possibly due to a read error. This chain connects TRBV7-3 to TRBJ2-2; possible D gene TRBD1, 5 bases. The CDR3 loop spans 16 amino acids. The germline V gene encodes CDR1 SGHTA and CDR2 FQGTGA. The CDR3 sequence: CTSTSPIKSRAGELFF. The CDR3 region has the DNA TGTACCAGCACTTCCCCTATTAAATCCAGGGCCGGGGAGCTGTTTTTT.

The rearrangement joins TRBV5-1 to TRBJ2-1, with 7 bases lining up with TRBD2. V was clipped by 2 bases and J by 4 bases; unmatched bases: 6. This CDR3 spans 15 amino acids. Germline V gene sequence: CDR1 SGHRS, CDR2 YFSETQ. This CDR3 reads CASSFSTSPYNEQFF. The CDR3 nucleotides are TGCGCCAGCAGCTTTTCGACTAGCCCGTACAATGAGCAGTTCTTC.

This clonotype has only a few counts. The gene calls are TRBV24-1 and TRBJ2-7; TRBD2 matches 13 bases. Germline assignment: CDR1 KGHDR and CDR2 SFDVKD. The CDR3 is 20 residues long. The J segment lost 0 bases and the V segment lost 4 bases, leaving 14 bases of the junction unmatched. The CDR3 loop reads CATSDSPGRTSGGTSYEQYF. The CDR3 DNA is TGTGCCACCAGTGACTCCCCGGGGCGGACTAGCGGGGGAACCTCCTACGAGCAGTACTTC.

In this sample, this clonotype turned up a few times. The CDR3 region is CASRTPTGTSYEQYF. Written as DNA, the CDR3 is TGTGCCAGCCGTACGCCGACAGGTACCTCCTACGAGCAGTACTTC. The V and J genes are TRBV28 and TRBJ2-7; tentatively, D is TRBD1 (6 bases). V lost 8 bases, J lost 0 bases, and 17 bases lay in between. The CDR3 totals 15 residues. Germline V lookup: CDR1 MDHEN, CDR2 SYDVKM.

The chain recombines TRBV6-1 with TRBJ1-1; perhaps TRBD1 as D (5 bases). This CDR3 is built from 14 residues. Germline V gene sequence: CDR1 MNHNS, CDR2 SASEGT. Trimming stripped 2 bases from V and 6 bases from J, with 13 bases between. In DNA, the CDR3 is TGTGCCAGCAGTGAATCTCCAGGGAAAGCTGAAGCTTTCTTT. Protein sequence: CASSESPGKAEAFF.

In its sample, this clonotype was seen a few times. An end of the junction differs from the germline gene, which may be a read error. This chain connects TRBV5-1 to TRBJ2-5, with 8 bases matching TRBD2. CDR1 is SGHRS, CDR2 YFSETQ, per germline. The CDR3 loop spans 15 amino acids. This CDR3 reads CACSLGTSGQETQYF. The DNA of the CDR3 is TGCGCCTGCAGCTTGGGCACTAGCGGCCAAGAGACCCAGTACTTC.

This clonotype has a handful of counts. This chain joins TRBV20-1 and TRBJ2-7, with D unresolved. Germline lookup yields CDR1 DFQATT and CDR2 SNEGSKA (reference sequence). Trimming shortened V by 1 base and J by 2 bases, and 18 bases separated the two germline ends. The CDR3 runs to 16 residues. The CDR3 nucleotides are TGCAGTGCTAGAGGATTCGTACAGACCGAAACCTACGAGCAGTACTTC. Translation: CSARGFVQTETYEQYF.

This clonotype was found many times. The V call is TRBV20-1, the J call TRBJ2-7, with D perhaps being TRBD1 or TRBD2 (5 bases each). Germline V gene data show CDR1 as DFQATT and CDR2 as SNEGSKA (reference sequence). V lost 6 bases to trimming and J lost 1 base, with 19 bases between them. The CDR3 totals 15 residues. This CDR3 reads CSALVVLRGSYEQYF. The CDR3 coding sequence is TGCAGTGCGCTGGTCGTTTTGAGGGGTTCCTACGAGCAGTACTTC.

The V and J genes are TRBV3-1 and TRBJ2-1, with 7 bases lining up with TRBD2. Trimming at V came to 0 bases and at J to 6 bases, leaving 5 bases not matched to a gene. Germline V gives CDR1 LGHDT, CDR2 YNNKEL (reference sequence). The CDR3 is 15 amino acids. Written as DNA, the CDR3 is TGTGCCAGCAGCCAAGAGGGGCTAGCGGTCAATGAGCAGTTCTTC. Translated: CASSQEGLAVNEQFF.